One and the same sample provided the 2 T cell receptor beta chains below, sequenced in a study of PD-1 blockade in classical Hodgkin lymphoma. Sequencing was performed with immunoSEQ multiplex PCR; in TCRdb, only in-frame clones are kept and a portion is missing. Of about 100,000 clones listed, roughly 91% are singletons. Relapses following autologous stem cell transplantation were seen in all patients, with brentuximab vedotin exposure varying. This material consisted of peripheral blood mononuclear cells (PBMCs), taken before the second cycle of nivolumab. Source of these receptors: a human donor with classical Hodgkin lymphoma.

The chain carries TRBV19 and TRBJ2-4; a possible D gene is TRBD2 (6 bases). The germline V and J ends were trimmed by 7 bases and 3 bases, with 16 bases remaining between them. Germline V gives CDR1 LNHDA, CDR2 SQIVND (reference sequence). The CDR3 has 15 amino acids. The CDR3 region is CASKAPGTHKNIQYF. The CDR3 nucleotides read TGTGCCAGTAAGGCACCTGGGACTCACAAAAACATTCAGTACTTC. Supplemented by reference TRBV19 and TRBJ2-4, the full variable domain reads DGGITQSPKYLFRKEGQNVTLSCEQNLNHDAMYWYRQDPGQGLRLIYYSQIVNDFQKGDIAEGYSVSREKKESFPLTVTSAQKNPTAFYLCASKAPGTHKNIQYFGAGTRLSVL.

V usage is TRBV4-3 and J usage is TRBJ2-1; 11 bases line up with TRBD2. Germline V lookup: CDR1 LGHNA, CDR2 YSLEER. V shed 0 bases, J shed 0 bases, and the junction held 4 bases outside the gene matches. The length of the CDR3 is 18 residues. This chain's CDR3 is CASSQDGLAGGSYNEQFF. CDR3 nucleotides: TGCGCCAGCAGCCAAGATGGTCTAGCGGGGGGCTCCTACAATGAGCAGTTCTTC.